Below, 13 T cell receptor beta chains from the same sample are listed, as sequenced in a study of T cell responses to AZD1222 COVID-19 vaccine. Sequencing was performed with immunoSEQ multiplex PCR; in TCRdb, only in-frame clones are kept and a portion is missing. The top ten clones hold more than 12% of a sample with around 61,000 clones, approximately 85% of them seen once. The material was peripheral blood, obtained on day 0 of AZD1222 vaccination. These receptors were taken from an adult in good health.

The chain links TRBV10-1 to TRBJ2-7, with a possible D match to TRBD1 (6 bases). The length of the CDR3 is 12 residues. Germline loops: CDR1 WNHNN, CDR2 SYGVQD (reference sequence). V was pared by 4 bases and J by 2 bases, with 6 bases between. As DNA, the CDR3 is TGCGCCAGCAGTGCAGGGGCCTACGAGCAGTACTTC. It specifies CASSAGAYEQYF.

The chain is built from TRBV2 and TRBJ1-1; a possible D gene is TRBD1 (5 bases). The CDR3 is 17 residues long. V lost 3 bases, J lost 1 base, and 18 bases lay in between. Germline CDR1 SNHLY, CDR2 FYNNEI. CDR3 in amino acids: CASSEVQANVGNTEAFF. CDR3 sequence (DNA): TGTGCCAGCAGTGAGGTACAGGCGAATGTAGGGAACACTGAAGCTTTCTTT.

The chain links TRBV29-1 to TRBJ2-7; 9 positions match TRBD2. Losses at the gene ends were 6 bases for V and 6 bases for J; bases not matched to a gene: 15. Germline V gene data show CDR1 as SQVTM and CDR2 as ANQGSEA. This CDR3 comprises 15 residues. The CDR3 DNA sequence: TGCAGCGTCCCACAGGGTAGCGGGGGTATTGGCGAGCAGTACTTC. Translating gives CSVPQGSGGIGEQYF.

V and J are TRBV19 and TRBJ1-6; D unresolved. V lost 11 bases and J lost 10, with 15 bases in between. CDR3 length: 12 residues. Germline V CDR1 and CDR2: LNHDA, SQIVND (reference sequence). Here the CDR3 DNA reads TGTGCCTCCGCGGTCCTGGGCTCACCCCTCCACTTT. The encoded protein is CASAVLGSPLHF.

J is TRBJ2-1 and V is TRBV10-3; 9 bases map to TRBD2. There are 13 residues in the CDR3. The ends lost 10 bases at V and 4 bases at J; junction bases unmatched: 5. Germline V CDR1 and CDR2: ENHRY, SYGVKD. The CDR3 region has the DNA TGTGCCACAGCGGGGGGTGTTTACAATGAGCAGTTCTTC. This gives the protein CATAGGVYNEQFF.

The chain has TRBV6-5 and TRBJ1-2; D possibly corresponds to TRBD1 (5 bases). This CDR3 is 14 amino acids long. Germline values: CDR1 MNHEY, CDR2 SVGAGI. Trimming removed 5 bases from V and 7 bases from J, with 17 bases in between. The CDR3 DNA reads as TGTGCCAGCAGTCAACAGGATCGGAGAGGTGGCTACACCTTC. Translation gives CASSQQDRRGGYTF.

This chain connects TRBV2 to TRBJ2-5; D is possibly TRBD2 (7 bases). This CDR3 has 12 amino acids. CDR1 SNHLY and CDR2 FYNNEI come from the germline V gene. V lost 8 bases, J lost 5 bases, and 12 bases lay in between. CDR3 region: CASRGAGETQYF. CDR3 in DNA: TGTGCCAGCCGGGGGGCCGGGGAGACCCAGTACTTC.

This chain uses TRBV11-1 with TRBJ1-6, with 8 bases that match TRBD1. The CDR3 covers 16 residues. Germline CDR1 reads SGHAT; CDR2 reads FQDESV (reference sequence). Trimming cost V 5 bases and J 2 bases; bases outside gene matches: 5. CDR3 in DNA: TGTGCCAGCAGCCCTCGGGACAGGACCTATAATTCACCCCTCCACTTT. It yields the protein CASSPRDRTYNSPLHF.

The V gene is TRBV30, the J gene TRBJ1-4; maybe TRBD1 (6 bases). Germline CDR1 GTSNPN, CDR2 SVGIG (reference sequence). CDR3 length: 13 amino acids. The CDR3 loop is CASSQGSNEKLFF. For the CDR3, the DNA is TGTGCTTCTTCACAGGGCTCTAATGAAAAACTGTTTTTT.

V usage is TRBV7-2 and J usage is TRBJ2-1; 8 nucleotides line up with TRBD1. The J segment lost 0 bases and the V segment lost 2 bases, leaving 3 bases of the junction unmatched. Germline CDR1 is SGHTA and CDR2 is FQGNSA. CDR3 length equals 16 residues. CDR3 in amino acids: CASSLNGQGSYNEQFF. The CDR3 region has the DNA TGTGCCAGCAGCTTAAACGGACAGGGCTCCTACAATGAGCAGTTCTTC.

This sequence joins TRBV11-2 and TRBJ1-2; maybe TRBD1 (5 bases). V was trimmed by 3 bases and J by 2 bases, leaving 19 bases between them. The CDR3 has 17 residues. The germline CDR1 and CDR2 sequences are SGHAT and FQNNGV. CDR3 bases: TGTGCCAGCAGCTTTGGCCGTCGGGGGGGGTTAAACTATGGCTACACCTTC. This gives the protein CASSFGRRGGLNYGYTF.

CDR3 amino acids: CASSLTGGSNTEAFF. The DNA for the CDR3 is TGTGCCAGCAGCTTGACAGGGGGTTCGAACACTGAAGCTTTCTTT. The chain couples TRBV5-6 to TRBJ1-1, with TRBD1 matching 8 bases. Germline loops: CDR1 SGHDT, CDR2 YYEEEE. This CDR3 is built from 15 residues. Losses at the gene ends were 1 base for V and 1 base for J; bases not matched to a gene: 3.

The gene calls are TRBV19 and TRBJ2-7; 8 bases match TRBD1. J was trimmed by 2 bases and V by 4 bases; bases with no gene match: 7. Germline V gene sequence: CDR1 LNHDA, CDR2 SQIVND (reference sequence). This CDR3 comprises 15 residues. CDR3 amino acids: CASSTPGTGPYEQYF. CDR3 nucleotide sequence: TGTGCCAGTAGTACCCCCGGGACAGGACCCTACGAGCAGTACTTC.